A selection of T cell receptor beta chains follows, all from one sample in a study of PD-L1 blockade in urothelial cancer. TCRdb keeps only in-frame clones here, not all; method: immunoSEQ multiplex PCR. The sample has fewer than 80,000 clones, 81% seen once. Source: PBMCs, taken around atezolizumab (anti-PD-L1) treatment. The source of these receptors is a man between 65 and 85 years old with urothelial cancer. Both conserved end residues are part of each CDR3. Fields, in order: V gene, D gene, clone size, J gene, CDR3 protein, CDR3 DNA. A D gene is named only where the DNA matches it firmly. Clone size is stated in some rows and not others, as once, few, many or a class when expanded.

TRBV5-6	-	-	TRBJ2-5	CASSPQGRETQYF	TGTGCCAGCAGCCCCCAGGGCAGAGAGACCCAGTACTTC
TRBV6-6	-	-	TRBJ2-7	CASSRGARSEQYF	TGTGCCAGCTCCCGGGGGGCGCGTTCCGAGCAGTACTTC
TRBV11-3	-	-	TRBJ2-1	CASSLSTTASSYNEQFF	TGTGCCAGCAGCTTAAGTACGACAGCGAGCTCCTACAATGAGCAGTTCTTC
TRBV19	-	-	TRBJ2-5	CASAGSGTETQYF	TGTGCCAGTGCGGGATCGGGAACGGAGACCCAGTACTTC
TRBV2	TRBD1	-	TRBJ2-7	CASREPGQGRREQYF	TGTGCCAGCAGGGAACCGGGACAGGGGCGACGCGAGCAGTACTTC
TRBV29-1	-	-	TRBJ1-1	CSVPGDTEAFF	TGCAGCGTCCCCGGTGACACTGAAGCTTTCTTT
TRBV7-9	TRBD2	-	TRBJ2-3	CASSPSGRGGTDTQYF	TGTGCCAGCAGCCCTAGCGGGAGAGGGGGGACAGATACGCAGTATTTT
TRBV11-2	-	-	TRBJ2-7	CASSLTRFYEQYF	TGTGCCAGCAGCTTGACTAGATTCTACGAGCAGTACTTC
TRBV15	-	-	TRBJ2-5	CATSRDFKRSTQYF	TGTGCCACCAGCAGAGATTTCAAGAGGTCGACCCAGTACTTC
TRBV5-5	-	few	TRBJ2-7	CASSFHSEALQYF	TGTGCCAGCAGCTTTCACTCGGAGGCCTTACAGTACTTC
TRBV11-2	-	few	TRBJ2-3	CASSLDWQGTDTQYF	TGTGCCAGCAGCTTAGATTGGCAGGGAACAGATACGCAGTATTTT
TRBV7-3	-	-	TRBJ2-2	CASSHSNTGELFF	TGTGCCAGCAGCCACTCGAACACCGGGGAGCTGTTTTTT